This T cell receptor (beta chain) emerged from a study of blood T cell repertoires in COVID-19. Germline assignment: CDR1 GTSNPN and CDR2 SVGIG (reference sequence). CDR3 length equals 14 residues. J was trimmed by 6 bases and V by 2 bases; bases with no gene match: 7. Measured with immunoSEQ multiplex PCR; TCRdb has only the in-frame clones, and not every one. Of about 110,000 clones in the sample, roughly 82% are singletons; the top ten hold 16%. What was sequenced was peripheral blood. The receptor was isolated from a woman aged 55-70 years with acute or convalescent COVID-19. V and J are TRBV30 and TRBJ2-7; 10 bases fit TRBD2. This CDR3 reads CAWSRRLAGVEQYF. The CDR3 DNA follows: TGTGCCTGGAGTCGAAGGCTAGCGGGGGTCGAGCAGTACTTC. The complete variable domain, with remaining parts taken from reference TRBV30 and TRBJ2-7, reads SQTIHQWPATLVQPVGSPLSLECTVEGTSNPNLYWYRQAAGRGLQLLFYSVGIGQISSEVPQNLSASRPQDRQFILSSKKLLLSDSGFYLCAWSRRLAGVEQYFGPGTRLTVT.